This T cell receptor beta chain was documented in a study of shared clonotypes between healthy human individuals. Overall study: Researchers assigned three CD4 naive, three CD4 memory, two CD8 naive and one CD8 memory plate to each donor. Findings of the study overall: In this cohort, only blood was sampled, and tissue repertoires likely differ. Generally, estimated richness proved larger in naive subsets than it did in memory subsets.

As defined, naive CD8 cells were CD45RO-negative and positively selected for CCR7, with terminally differentiated effector memory CD45RA+ cells excluded. The CDR3 is made up of 15 amino acids. The junction had 6 bases not matched to a gene; V was cut back by 6 bases and J by 4 bases. The germline CDR1 and CDR2 sequences are MDHEN and SYDVKM. Sequencing was performed with immunoSEQ multiplex PCR; in TCRdb, only in-frame clones are kept and a portion is missing. This table holds 760,000 or so clones, about 96% found once. Details on this clone: Antigen specificity is unknown.

This sequence originates from a man aged 30-40 years in good health. Sequencing was performed on naive CD8+ T cells sorted from blood. V is TRBV28 and J is TRBJ2-2, with 9 bases lining up with TRBD1. The CDR3 loop reads CASSQGQGITGELFF. In DNA form, the CDR3 reads TGTGCCAGCAGCCAGGGACAGGGTATCACCGGGGAGCTGTTTTTT.